This TCR beta chain stems from a study of T cells after yellow fever vaccination. This clonotype was counted at least ten times. What it recognizes is unknown. Each CDR3 protein gets one entry after TCRdb re-called the 5' RACE reads with MiXCR. There are about 310,000 distinct CDR3 sequences in the sample; about 3.5% occur only once, and roughly a quarter lies in the top ten. Study-wide findings and caveats: Primary-vaccination clones mostly resurfaced post-booster (around 95% CD4, just under 90% CD8).

The CDR3 has 13 amino acids. Per the germline V gene, CDR1 is SEHNR and CDR2 is FQNEAQ (reference sequence). The V end lost 2 bases, the J end lost 0 bases, and 4 bases lay between the germline ends. Specimen: PBMCs, collected on the day of the yellow fever booster vaccination. The sequence derives from a young man who received the YFV17D yellow fever vaccine. The chain uses TRBV7-9 and TRBJ1-1; D is uncertain. CDR3 region: CASSLTMNTEAFF. The CDR3 coding sequence is TGTGCCAGCAGCTTAACAATGAACACTGAAGCTTTCTTT.